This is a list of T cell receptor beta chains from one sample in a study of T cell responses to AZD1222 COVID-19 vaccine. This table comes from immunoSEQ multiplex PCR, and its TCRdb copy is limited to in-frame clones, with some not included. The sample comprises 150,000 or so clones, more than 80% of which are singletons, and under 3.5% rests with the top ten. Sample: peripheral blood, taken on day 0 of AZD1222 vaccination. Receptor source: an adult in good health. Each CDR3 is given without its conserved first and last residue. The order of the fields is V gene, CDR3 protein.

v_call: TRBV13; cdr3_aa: ASSLRDRGNSPLH
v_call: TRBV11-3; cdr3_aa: ASSLGTVGAKNIQY
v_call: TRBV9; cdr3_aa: ASSVASSTDTQY
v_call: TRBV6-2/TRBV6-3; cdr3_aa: ASSLQGRMNYGYT
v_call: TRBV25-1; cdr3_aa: ASSKYGETYEQY
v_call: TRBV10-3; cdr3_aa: AISEVGTSRTGELF
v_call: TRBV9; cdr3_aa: ASSPWTSGSNEQF
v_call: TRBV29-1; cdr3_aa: SVGGDRGETNYGYT
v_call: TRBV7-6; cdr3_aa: ASSPLRGRGEKLF
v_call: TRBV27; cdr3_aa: ASSFQLGSTGELF
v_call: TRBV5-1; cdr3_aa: ASSLDPGQHQGYT
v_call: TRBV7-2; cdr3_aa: ASSTRTSGRWGLTDTQY
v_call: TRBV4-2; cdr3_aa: ASSQAPGGNYGYT
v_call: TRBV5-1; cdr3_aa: ASSLDRLNTEAF
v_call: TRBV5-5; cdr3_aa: ASSPGGQGRLYEQY
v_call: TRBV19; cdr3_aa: ASSGQLNTGELF
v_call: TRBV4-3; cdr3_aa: ASSQHLQGVELAF
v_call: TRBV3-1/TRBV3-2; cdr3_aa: ASSLTGANSPLH
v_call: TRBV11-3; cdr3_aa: ASSLDRNTGELF
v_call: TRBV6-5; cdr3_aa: ASRVLNTEAF
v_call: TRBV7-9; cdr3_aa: ASTNQTGGNTGELF
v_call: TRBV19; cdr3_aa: ASSTIPGQGLNQPQH
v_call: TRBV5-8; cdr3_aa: ASSSGQGANNSPLH
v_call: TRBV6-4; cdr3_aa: ASSWGQGERGYTGELF
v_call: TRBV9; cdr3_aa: ASSVGGPGELF
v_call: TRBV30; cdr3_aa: AWSKQPQETQY
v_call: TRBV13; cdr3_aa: ASSFRGGTEAF
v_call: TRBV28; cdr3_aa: ASSLFGGAEAF
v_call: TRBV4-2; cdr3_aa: ASSLPTGDHMNTEAF
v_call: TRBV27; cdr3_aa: ASSTLPGAYNEQF
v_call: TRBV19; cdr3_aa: ASSIAPTPGAEAF
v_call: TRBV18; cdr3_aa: ASHYRTEPYEQY
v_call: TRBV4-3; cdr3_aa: ASSQEISGLAGGPSGELF
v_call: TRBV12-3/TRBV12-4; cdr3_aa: ASSFKGTQY
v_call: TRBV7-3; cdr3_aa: ASSLTGSGNTEAF
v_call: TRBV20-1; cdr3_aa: SASPEVYGEQF
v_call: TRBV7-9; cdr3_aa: ASSPGIVGAF
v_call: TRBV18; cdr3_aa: ASSPQGARNTGELF
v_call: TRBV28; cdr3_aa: ASSLRQTNTEAF
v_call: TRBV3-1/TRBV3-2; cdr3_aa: ASSHPGRGNTIY
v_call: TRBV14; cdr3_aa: ASSQDGVGGYT
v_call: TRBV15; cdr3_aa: ATSRVGLDTGELF
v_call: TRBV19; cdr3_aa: ASSRGRLSSSYNSPLH
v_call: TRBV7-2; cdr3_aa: ASSSTGRKETQY
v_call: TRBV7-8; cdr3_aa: ASSLFSSGTDTQY